These 9 T cell receptor beta chains share one sample of origin, sequenced in a study of technical replicates of blood from several donors. Profiled with immunoSEQ multiplex PCR; TCRdb holds only in-frame clones, not every one. The data contain around 93,000 clones, roughly 94% of them singletons. Sequencing was carried out using T cells isolated from PBMCs. The receptors shown here come from a human donor in good health.

This chain joins TRBV7-3 and TRBJ2-5, with 7 bases identical to TRBD2. J lost 6 bases, V lost 0 bases, and 7 bases had no gene match. Germline CDR1 is SGHTA and CDR2 is FQGTGA. This CDR3 comprises 15 residues. The CDR3 protein is CASSLTGGAGQTQYF. The CDR3, as DNA: TGTGCCAGCAGCTTAACGGGAGGGGCGGGTCAGACCCAGTACTTC.

The chain carries TRBV7-2 and TRBJ2-7, with 11 bases aligning to TRBD2. The V gene end was trimmed by 2 bases and the J gene end by 4 bases; junction bases not matched to a gene: 7. The CDR3 sequence is 16 residues long. Germline V CDR1 and CDR2: SGHTA, FQGNSA. CDR3 DNA: TGTGCCAGCAGCTTACGCACTAGCGGGAGACGGTACGAGCAGTACTTC. This sequence encodes CASSLRTSGRRYEQYF.

The rearrangement joins TRBV11-2 to TRBJ2-5, with TRBD1 identical over 8 bases. In germline, CDR1 is SGHAT, CDR2 FQNNGV. There are 13 residues in the CDR3. The junction had 3 bases not matched to a gene; V was cut back by 3 bases and J by 6 bases. CDR3 sequence (DNA): TGTGCCAGCAGCTTCCAGGGGGCGAAGACCCAGTACTTC. Translating it yields CASSFQGAKTQYF.

The chain combines TRBV30 with TRBJ2-3, with TRBD2 matching over 8 bases. J gave up 5 bases and V 1 base, and 5 bases lay outside the gene matches. The CDR3 has 14 amino acids. Per the germline V gene, CDR1 is GTSNPN and CDR2 is SVGIG (reference sequence). CDR3 amino acids: CAWSEGLAGDTQYF. The DNA of the CDR3 is TGTGCCTGGAGTGAGGGGCTAGCGGGAGATACGCAGTATTTT. The full variable domain, in which reference TRBV30 and TRBJ2-3 provide the parts outside the CDR3, is SQTIHQWPATLVQPVGSPLSLECTVEGTSNPNLYWYRQAAGRGLQLLFYSVGIGQISSEVPQNLSASRPQDRQFILSSKKLLLSDSGFYLCAWSEGLAGDTQYFGPGTRLTVL.

The chain joins TRBV11-3 to TRBJ2-1; 9 nucleotides align to TRBD2. CDR1 and CDR2 from the germline V gene are SGHNT and YENEEA. The trim removed 1 base at V and 4 bases at J, leaving 2 bases unmatched. The CDR3 is 15 residues long. Here the CDR3 DNA reads TGTGCCAGCAGCTTAGCAACTAGCGGGTACAATGAGCAGTTCTTC. It translates to CASSLATSGYNEQFF.

The chain combines TRBV15 with TRBJ1-5, with D possibly matching TRBD1 (6 bases). The CDR3 length is 16 residues. V lost 0 bases to trimming and J lost 7 bases, with 16 bases between them. Germline loops: CDR1 LNHNV, CDR2 YYDKDF (reference sequence). Here the CDR3 DNA reads TGTGCCACCAGCAGAGATGGGGGGGGGCGAGGACAGCCCCAGCATTTT. Translating gives CATSRDGGGRGQPQHF.

The chain joins TRBV19 to TRBJ2-3; TRBD2 is a possible D gene (5 bases). Germline V gene data show CDR1 as LNHDA and CDR2 as SQIVND (reference sequence). V shed 3 bases and J shed 4 bases, with 11 bases lying between them. The CDR3 has 14 amino acids. Written as DNA, the CDR3 is TGTGCCAGTAGTATGGTCGGGGTCGCAGATACGCAGTATTTT. Translation: CASSMVGVADTQYF.

The rearrangement uses TRBV5-1 and TRBJ2-1; 13 bases align to TRBD2. The CDR3 covers 17 residues. Trimming at V came to 2 bases and at J to 3 bases, leaving 5 bases not matched to a gene. Looked up from germline, CDR1 is SGHRS and CDR2 is YFSETQ. This CDR3 is CASSFGLAGADYNEQFF. CDR3 in DNA: TGCGCCAGCAGCTTCGGACTAGCGGGAGCGGACTACAATGAGCAGTTCTTC.

This clone was picked up one time. The chain links TRBV10-3 to TRBJ2-7, with D maybe TRBD2 (5 bases). The CDR3 consists of 14 residues. Trimming left V 10 bases short and J 6 bases short, with 22 bases between. The germline CDR1 and CDR2 sequences are ENHRY and SYGVKD. This CDR3 reads CATDREPGNSEQYF. CDR3 sequence (DNA): TGTGCCACCGACCGAGAGCCGGGAAATAGCGAGCAGTACTTC.